One and the same sample provided the 27 T cell receptor beta chains below, sequenced in a study of T cells after yellow fever vaccination. MiXCR, applied by TCRdb to the 5' RACE reads, yields one record per CDR3 protein. The sample holds some 200,000 distinct CDR3 sequences, 9.5% to 11% seen once. Sequencing used CD8+ T cells sorted from PBMCs, obtained 15 days after the yellow fever booster vaccination. These receptors were collected from a man between 18 and 35 years old who received the YFV17D yellow fever vaccine.

This chain joins TRBV12-3 or TRBV12-4 and TRBJ1-2; D unresolved. The length of the CDR3 is 14 residues. The ends were cut back, 2 bases at V and 6 bases at J, with 13 bases in the middle. CDR3 in DNA: TGTGCCAGCAGTTTAACACCTGCAATGGATGGCTACACCTTC. Its translation is CASSLTPAMDGYTF.

This clonotype was seen repeatedly, ten times or more. The rearrangement uses TRBV9 and TRBJ2-2, with 11 positions matching TRBD2. V lost 3 bases, J lost 2 bases, and 3 bases stayed unmatched. Looked up from germline, CDR1 is SGDLS and CDR2 is YYNGEE. This CDR3 has 16 amino acids. The CDR3 region has the DNA TGTGCCAGCAGCGGAACTAGCGGGGGAAACACCGGGGAGCTGTTTTTT. Amino acids: CASSGTSGGNTGELFF.

The J gene is TRBJ2-5, the V gene TRBV4-3, with no clear D. V was clipped by 0 bases and J by 2 bases, with 10 bases between them. Looked up from germline, CDR1 is LGHNA and CDR2 is YSLEER. The CDR3 has 15 residues. The CDR3, as DNA: TGCGCCAGCAGCCAAGAGGGCCAGAGACAAGAGACCCAGTACTTC. This translates into CASSQEGQRQETQYF.

The rearrangement links TRBV11-2 to TRBJ2-5; possibly TRBD2 for D (6 bases). This CDR3 has 16 residues. V lost 7 bases to trimming and J lost 5 bases, with 23 bases between them. Germline loops: CDR1 SGHAT, CDR2 FQNNGV. This CDR3 reads CASTLRGLPRGETQYF. CDR3 bases: TGTGCCAGCACCCTTAGGGGACTTCCTAGAGGGGAGACCCAGTACTTC.

In this sample, this clonotype turned up a few times. This chain uses TRBV12-5 with TRBJ2-3; perhaps TRBD1 as D (6 bases). Germline CDR1 reads LGHNT; CDR2 reads FRNRAP. The length of the CDR3 is 16 residues. Trimming shortened V by 4 bases and J by 0 bases, and 14 bases separated the two germline ends. The CDR3: CASGSPDRTSTDTQYF. CDR3 DNA sequence: TGTGCTAGTGGTTCCCCCGACAGGACTAGCACAGATACGCAGTATTTT.

The chain has TRBV14 and TRBJ1-2; D is unresolved. The CDR3 consists of 16 residues. V lost 4 bases and J lost 6, with 21 bases in between. Germline V lookup: CDR1 SGHDN, CDR2 FVKESK. For the CDR3, the DNA is TGTGCCAGCAGCCTCCGAACTAAGAGAGGGAAGAATGGCTACACCTTC. It is translated as CASSLRTKRGKNGYTF.

This clonotype was observed a few times. This chain links TRBV20-1 with TRBJ2-5, with D uncertain. The germline CDR1 and CDR2 sequences are DFQATT and SNEGSKA (reference sequence). The CDR3 extends over 14 amino acids. V lost 0 bases, J lost 5 bases, and 13 bases lay in between. CDR3 sequence reads: CSAREPTALETQYF. The CDR3 DNA sequence: TGCAGTGCTAGAGAGCCCACAGCGTTGGAGACCCAGTACTTC.

This clonotype was picked up many times. The rearrangement uses TRBV6-4 and TRBJ2-6; D unclear. Between the trimmed V and J ends, which lost 5 bases and 0 bases, there was a span of 5 bases. CDR1 and CDR2 from the germline V gene are MRHNA and SNTAGT. The CDR3 is 14 amino acids. The DNA for the CDR3 is TGTGCCAGCAGTCAAAACTCTGGGGCCAACGTCCTGACTTTC. This encodes CASSQNSGANVLTF.

The gene calls are TRBV12-3 or TRBV12-4 and TRBJ1-5; D gene unclear. With 5 bases removed from V and 6 bases from J, the gap between germline ends came to 17 bases. The CDR3 is made up of 15 amino acids. The CDR3 here is CASSPGPLAGQPQHF. The DNA for the CDR3 is TGTGCCAGCAGTCCCGGGCCTCTGGCGGGTCAGCCCCAGCATTTT.

The table lists this clonotype with a few counts. The rearrangement links TRBV9 to TRBJ2-5; the match to TRBD2 covers 7 bases. J was trimmed by 2 bases and V by 3 bases; bases with no gene match: 1. The CDR3 runs 13 residues. Germline V gives CDR1 SGDLS, CDR2 YYNGEE. CDR3 DNA sequence: TGTGCCAGCAGCGGGCGGGGGCAAGAGACCCAGTACTTC. This sequence encodes CASSGRGQETQYF. The whole variable domain, remainder taken from reference TRBV9 and TRBJ2-5, is DSGVTQTPKHLITATGQRVTLRCSPRSGDLSVYWYQQSLDQGLQFLIQYYNGEERAKGNILERFSAQQFPDLHSELNLSSLELGDSALYFCASSGRGQETQYFGPGTRLLVL.

This clonotype was picked up a small number of times. This chain links TRBV4-1 with TRBJ1-2; no clear D gene. V was clipped by 1 base and J by 4 bases, with 10 bases between them. This CDR3 contains 14 residues. CDR1 and CDR2 (germline): MGHRA, YSYEKL. This chain's CDR3 is CASSQARASYGYTF. CDR3 nucleotides: TGCGCCAGCAGCCAAGCAAGGGCCAGCTATGGCTACACCTTC.

This clonotype was observed a few times. The chain has TRBV9 and TRBJ1-1; D is unresolved. This CDR3 contains 14 residues. Trimming shortened V by 0 bases and J by 1 base, and 7 bases separated the two germline ends. The germline gives CDR1 SGDLS, CDR2 YYNGEE. The CDR3 coding sequence is TGTGCCAGCAGCGTAGCGGTCAGGAACACTGAAGCTTTCTTT. Amino acid sequence: CASSVAVRNTEAFF. Looking up the rest from reference TRBV9 and TRBJ1-1 gives the full variable domain: DSGVTQTPKHLITATGQRVTLRCSPRSGDLSVYWYQQSLDQGLQFLIQYYNGEERAKGNILERFSAQQFPDLHSELNLSSLELGDSALYFCASSVAVRNTEAFFGQGTRLTVV.

This chain joins TRBV7-8 and TRBJ1-4; D unresolved. The V gene lost 5 bases and the J gene lost 9 bases, with 19 bases spanning the gap. The CDR3 is 15 residues long. Germline loops: CDR1 SGHVS, CDR2 FQNEAQ. DNA of the CDR3: TGTGCCAGCAGCCCGTTCACCGGAATTGGGCAAAAACTGTTTTTT. This encodes CASSPFTGIGQKLFF.

The chain couples TRBV19 to TRBJ1-1, with TRBD1 identical over 11 bases. The V segment lost 7 bases and the J segment 5 bases; nucleotides outside the gene matches: 3. CDR1 and CDR2 from the germline V gene are LNHDA and SQIVND (reference sequence). The CDR3 loop spans 13 amino acids. The CDR3 spells CASMGTGGTEAFF. In DNA, the CDR3 is TGTGCCAGTATGGGGACAGGGGGGACTGAAGCTTTCTTT. Full variable domain (rest looked up from reference TRBV19 and TRBJ1-1): DGGITQSPKYLFRKEGQNVTLSCEQNLNHDAMYWYRQDPGQGLRLIYYSQIVNDFQKGDIAEGYSVSREKKESFPLTVTSAQKNPTAFYLCASMGTGGTEAFFGQGTRLTVV.

CDR3 loop: CAISPSWTGELFF. The DNA for the CDR3 is TGTGCCATCAGCCCCTCGTGGACCGGGGAGCTGTTTTTT. The chain has TRBV10-3 and TRBJ2-2; no clear D gene. Germline V gene sequence: CDR1 ENHRY, CDR2 SYGVKD. Trimming stripped 6 bases from V and 5 bases from J, with 10 bases between. The CDR3 runs 13 residues.

This clonotype was seen ten or more times. This chain joins TRBV29-1 and TRBJ2-5, with unresolved D. The CDR3 consists of 14 residues. Germline V gene lookup returns CDR1 SQVTM and CDR2 ANQGSEA. V gave up 4 bases and J gave up 6 bases, with 18 bases separating them. The CDR3 sequence is CSVVGRNPAKTQYF. In DNA, the CDR3 is TGCAGCGTTGTGGGCAGGAACCCCGCCAAGACCCAGTACTTC.

The sample holds many counts of this clonotype. V gene TRBV7-8 combines with J gene TRBJ2-2; no clear D. The V end was cut by 4 bases, the J end by 5 bases, with 11 bases between. The CDR3 is made up of 14 amino acids. Germline loops: CDR1 SGHVS, CDR2 FQNEAQ. The CDR3 DNA reads as TGTGCCAGCAGCTGGACCCCGAGGACCGGGGAGCTGTTTTTT. Its protein is CASSWTPRTGELFF.

This clonotype was observed a handful of times. The CDR3 DNA is TGTGCCAGCAGCTTAGTTGACGCAGTGAACACTGAAGCTTTCTTT. Translating it yields CASSLVDAVNTEAFF. This chain links TRBV7-2 with TRBJ1-1, with D unresolved. Germline V gene lookup returns CDR1 SGHTA and CDR2 FQGNSA. The CDR3 is 15 residues long. Trimming stripped 1 base from V and 0 bases from J, with 9 bases between. Based on the CDR3 plus reference TRBV7-2 and TRBJ1-1, the full variable domain is GAGVSQSPSNKVTEKGKDVELRCDPISGHTALYWYRQSLGQGLEFLIYFQGNSAPDKSGLPSDRFSAERTGGSVSTLTIQRTQQEDSAVYLCASSLVDAVNTEAFFGQGTRLTVV.

This sequence joins TRBV11-2 and TRBJ2-5; the D gene could be TRBD1 or TRBD2 (5 bases each). Germline values: CDR1 SGHAT, CDR2 FQNNGV. The V gene lost 8 bases and the J gene lost 3 bases, with 16 bases spanning the gap. The CDR3 covers 14 residues. This CDR3 is CASEGPGSKETQYF. The CDR3 nucleotides are TGTGCCAGCGAGGGGCCAGGTTCCAAAGAGACCCAGTACTTC. The variable domain in full, with the rest retrieved from reference TRBV11-2 and TRBJ2-5, is EAGVAQSPRYKIIEKRQSVAFWCNPISGHATLYWYQQILGQGPKLLIQFQNNGVVDDSQLPKDRFSAERLKGVDSTLKIQPAKLEDSAVYLCASEGPGSKETQYFGPGTRLLVL.

J is TRBJ2-7 and V is TRBV7-9; D perhaps matches TRBD1 (6 bases). The length of the CDR3 is 14 residues. Germline CDR1 SEHNR, CDR2 FQNEAQ (reference sequence). The V end was cut by 4 bases, the J end by 1 base, with 11 bases between. CDR3 residues: CASSYQGLSYEQYF. DNA of the CDR3: TGTGCCAGCAGCTACCAGGGGCTGTCCTACGAGCAGTACTTC.

This clonotype was counted many times. This sequence joins TRBV24-1 and TRBJ2-3; TRBD1 matches at 7 bases. V was clipped by 0 bases and J by 6 bases; unmatched bases: 8. CDR1 and CDR2 from the germline V gene are KGHDR and SFDVKD. This CDR3 has 16 amino acids. The CDR3 bases are TGTGCCACCAGTGATTTGACCGACAGGGCAGCCGATACGCAGTATTTT. Translated, it gives CATSDLTDRAADTQYF.

This clonotype was seen repeatedly, ten times or more. The V gene is TRBV25-1, the J gene TRBJ2-5; D call uncertain. The CDR3 loop spans 14 amino acids. V lost 6 bases and J lost 3, with 14 bases in between. Germline values: CDR1 MGHDK, CDR2 SYGVNS. The DNA of the CDR3 is TGTGCCAGCAGCGCGATCGCGACCGAAGAGACCCAGTACTTC. This codes for CASSAIATEETQYF.

This clonotype was detected only a few times. This rearrangement joins TRBV9 to TRBJ2-1; a possible D gene is TRBD2 (6 bases). The CDR3 has 14 amino acids. Germline CDR1 is SGDLS and CDR2 is YYNGEE. Trimming cost V 0 bases and J 7 bases, with 11 bases left between them. The CDR3 reads CASSVGLSGNEQFF. As DNA, the CDR3 is TGTGCCAGCAGCGTAGGGCTCAGCGGGAATGAGCAGTTCTTC.

This rearrangement joins TRBV7-8 to TRBJ2-2; D gene ambiguous. CDR1 SGHVS and CDR2 FQNEAQ come from the germline V gene. The CDR3 is made up of 11 amino acids. Trimming removed 2 bases at V and 9 bases at J, with 4 bases between. This chain's CDR3 is CASSLQRELFF. The CDR3 coding sequence is TGTGCCAGCAGCTTACAGAGGGAGCTGTTTTTT.

This clonotype showed up many times. This chain links TRBV20-1 with TRBJ1-1; the D is unclear. CDR1 and CDR2 from the germline V gene are DFQATT and SNEGSKA (reference sequence). The CDR3 length is 14 residues. With 4 bases removed from V and 0 bases from J, the gap between germline ends came to 12 bases. The CDR3 region is CSANRGDLNTEAFF. The CDR3 DNA reads TGCAGTGCTAACAGAGGTGATTTGAACACTGAAGCTTTCTTT.

This clonotype was observed a few times. J is TRBJ2-1 and V is TRBV25-1; the match to TRBD2 covers 8 bases. Looked up from germline, CDR1 is MGHDK and CDR2 is SYGVNS. This CDR3 spans 13 amino acids. With V trimmed by 0 bases and J by 9 bases, 1 base remained unmatched. CDR3: CASSEYGGGEQFF. In DNA, the CDR3 is TGTGCCAGCAGTGAATACGGGGGGGGTGAGCAGTTCTTC.

This clonotype was detected a few times. The rearrangement links TRBV27 to TRBJ1-5; 9 bases line up with TRBD1. Germline V gene lookup returns CDR1 MNHEY and CDR2 SMNVEV (reference sequence). The CDR3 extends over 14 amino acids. V shed 3 bases and J 5 bases; nucleotides not matched to a gene: 2. The CDR3, as DNA: TGTGCCAGCAGTTTCAGGGACAGGGATCAGCCCCAGCATTTT. It translates to CASSFRDRDQPQHF.